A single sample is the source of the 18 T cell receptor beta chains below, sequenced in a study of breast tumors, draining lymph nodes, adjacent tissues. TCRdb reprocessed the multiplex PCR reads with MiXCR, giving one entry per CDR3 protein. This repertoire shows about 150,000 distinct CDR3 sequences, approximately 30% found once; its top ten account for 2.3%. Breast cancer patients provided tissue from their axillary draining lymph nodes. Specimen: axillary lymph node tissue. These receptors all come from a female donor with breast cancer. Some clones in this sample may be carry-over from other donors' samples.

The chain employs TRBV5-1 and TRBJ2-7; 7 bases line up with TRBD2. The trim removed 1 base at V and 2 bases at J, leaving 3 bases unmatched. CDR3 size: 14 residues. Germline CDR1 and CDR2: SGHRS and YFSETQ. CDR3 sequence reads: CASSLLGGTYEQYF. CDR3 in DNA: TGCGCCAGCAGCTTGTTGGGAGGGACCTACGAGCAGTACTTC.

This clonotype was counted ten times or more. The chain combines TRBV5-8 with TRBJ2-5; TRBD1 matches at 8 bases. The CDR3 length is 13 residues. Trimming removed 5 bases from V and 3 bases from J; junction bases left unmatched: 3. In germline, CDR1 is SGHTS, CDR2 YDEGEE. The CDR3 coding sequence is TGTGCCAGCAGGGTACAGGGGGAAGAGACCCAGTACTTC. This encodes CASRVQGEETQYF.

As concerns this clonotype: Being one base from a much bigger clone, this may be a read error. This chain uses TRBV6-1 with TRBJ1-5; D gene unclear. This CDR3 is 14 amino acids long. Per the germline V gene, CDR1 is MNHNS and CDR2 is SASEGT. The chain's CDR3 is CDTLSISGDQPQHF. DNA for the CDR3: TGTGACACCCTTAGCATATCGGGAGATCAGCCCCAGCATTTT.

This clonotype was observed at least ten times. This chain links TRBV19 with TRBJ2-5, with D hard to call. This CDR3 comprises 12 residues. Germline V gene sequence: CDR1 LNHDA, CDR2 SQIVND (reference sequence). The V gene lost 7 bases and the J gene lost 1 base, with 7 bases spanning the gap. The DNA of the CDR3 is TGTGCCAGTACCGGCAGCCAAGAGACCCAGTACTTC. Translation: CASTGSQETQYF.

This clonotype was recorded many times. CDR3 nucleotides: TGTGCCAGCAGCCCCACCAGCGGGGTCTATGGCTACACCTTC. This encodes CASSPTSGVYGYTF. The gene calls are TRBV3-1 and TRBJ1-2, with D uncertain. This CDR3 comprises 14 residues. Germline V gene sequence: CDR1 LGHDT, CDR2 YNNKEL (reference sequence). Trimming left V 4 bases short and J 4 bases short, with 13 bases between.

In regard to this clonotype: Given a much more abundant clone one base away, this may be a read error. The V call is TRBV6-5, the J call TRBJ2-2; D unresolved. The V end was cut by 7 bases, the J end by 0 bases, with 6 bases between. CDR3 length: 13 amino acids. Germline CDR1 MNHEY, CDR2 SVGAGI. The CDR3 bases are TGTGCCAGCACACATTCGAACACCGGGGAGCTGTTTTTT. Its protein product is CASTHSNTGELFF.

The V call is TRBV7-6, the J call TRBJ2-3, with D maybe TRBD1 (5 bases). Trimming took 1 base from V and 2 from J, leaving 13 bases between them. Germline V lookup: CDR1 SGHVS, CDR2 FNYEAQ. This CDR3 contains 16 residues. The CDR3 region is CASSLGPRGNTDTQYF. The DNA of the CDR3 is TGTGCCAGCAGCTTAGGGCCTAGGGGCAACACAGATACGCAGTATTTT.

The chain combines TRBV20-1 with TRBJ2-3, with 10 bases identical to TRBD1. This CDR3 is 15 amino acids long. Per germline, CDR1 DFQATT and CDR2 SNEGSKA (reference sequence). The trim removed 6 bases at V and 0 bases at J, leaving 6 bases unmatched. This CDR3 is CSASTGGGSTDTQYF. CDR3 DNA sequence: TGCAGTGCCTCGACAGGGGGCGGTAGCACAGATACGCAGTATTTT.

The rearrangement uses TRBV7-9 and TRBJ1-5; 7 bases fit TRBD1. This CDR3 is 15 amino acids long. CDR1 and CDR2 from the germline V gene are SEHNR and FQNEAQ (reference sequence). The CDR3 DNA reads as TGTTCCTGCAGCTTAGCGGGGACAGAGAATCAGCCCCAGCATTTT. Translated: CSCSLAGTENQPQHF.

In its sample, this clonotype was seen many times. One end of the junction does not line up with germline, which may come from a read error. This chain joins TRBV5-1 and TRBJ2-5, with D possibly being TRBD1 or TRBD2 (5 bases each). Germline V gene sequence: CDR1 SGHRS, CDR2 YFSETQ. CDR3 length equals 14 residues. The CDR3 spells CASSPGAGQDTQYF. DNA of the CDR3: TGCGCCAGCAGCCCCGGGGCAGGGCAAGACACCCAGTACTTC.

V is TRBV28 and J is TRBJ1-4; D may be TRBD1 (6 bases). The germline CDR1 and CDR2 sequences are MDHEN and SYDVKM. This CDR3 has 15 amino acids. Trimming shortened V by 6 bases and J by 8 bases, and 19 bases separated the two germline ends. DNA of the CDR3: TGTGCCAGCAGGTCCGCCGGGACAAGCGCCGAAAAACTGTTTTTT. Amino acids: CASRSAGTSAEKLFF.

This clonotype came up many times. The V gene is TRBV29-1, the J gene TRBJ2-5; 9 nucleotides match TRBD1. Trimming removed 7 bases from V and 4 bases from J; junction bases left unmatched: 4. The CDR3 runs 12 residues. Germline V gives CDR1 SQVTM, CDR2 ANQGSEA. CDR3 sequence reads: CSGTGVGETQYF. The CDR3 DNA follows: TGCAGCGGGACAGGGGTAGGAGAGACCCAGTACTTC.

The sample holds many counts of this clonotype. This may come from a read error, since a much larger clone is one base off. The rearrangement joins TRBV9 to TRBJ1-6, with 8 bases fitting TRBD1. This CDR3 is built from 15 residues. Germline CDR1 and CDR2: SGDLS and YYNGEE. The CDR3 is CASSATGQDRSPPHF. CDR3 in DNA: TGTGCCAGCAGCGCTACGGGACAGGACAGATCACCCCCCCACTTT.

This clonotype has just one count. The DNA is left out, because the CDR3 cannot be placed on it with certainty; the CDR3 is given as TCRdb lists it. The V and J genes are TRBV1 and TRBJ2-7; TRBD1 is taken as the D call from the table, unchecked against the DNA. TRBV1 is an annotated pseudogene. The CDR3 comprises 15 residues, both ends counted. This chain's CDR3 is CSLCSVTVQGQGYYF.

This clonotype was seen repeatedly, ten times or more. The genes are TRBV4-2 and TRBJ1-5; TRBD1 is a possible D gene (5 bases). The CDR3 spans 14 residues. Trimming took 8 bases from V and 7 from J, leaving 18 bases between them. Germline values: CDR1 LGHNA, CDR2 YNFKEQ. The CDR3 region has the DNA TGTGCCAGCTCCGGGAGGGGAGAGGAACAGCCCCAGCATTTT. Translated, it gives CASSGRGEEQPQHF.

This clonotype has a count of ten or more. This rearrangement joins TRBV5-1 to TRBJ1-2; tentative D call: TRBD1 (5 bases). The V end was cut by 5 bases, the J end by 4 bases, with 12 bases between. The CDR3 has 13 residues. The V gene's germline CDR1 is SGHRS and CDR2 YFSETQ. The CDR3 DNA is TGCGCCAGCAGTACCGGGACTACCTATGGCTACACCTTC. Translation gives CASSTGTTYGYTF.

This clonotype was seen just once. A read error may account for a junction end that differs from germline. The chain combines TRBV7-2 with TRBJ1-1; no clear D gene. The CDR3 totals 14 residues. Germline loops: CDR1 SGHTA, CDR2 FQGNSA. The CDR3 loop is CAGSLALSRTEAFF. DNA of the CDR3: TGTGCCGGCAGCTTAGCTCTGTCGAGGACTGAAGCTTTCTTT.

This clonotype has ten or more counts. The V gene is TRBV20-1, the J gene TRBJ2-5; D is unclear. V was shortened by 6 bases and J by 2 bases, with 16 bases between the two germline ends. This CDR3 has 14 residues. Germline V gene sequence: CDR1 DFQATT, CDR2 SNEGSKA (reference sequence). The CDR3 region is CSAQDPQRQETQYF. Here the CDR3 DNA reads TGCAGTGCCCAGGATCCCCAACGTCAAGAGACCCAGTACTTC.